The T cell receptor (beta chain) described here comes from a study of cytomegalovirus exposure and HLA in healthy donors (dated by TCRdb to the late 2010s). Regarding the complete study: In an earlier analysis of 550 to 750 of the donors, around 300 Gb of sequence data and about 110 million unique TCR beta sequences from approximately 180 million T cells were reported. Roughly 300 gigabases of sequencing data and 70 million to 100 million unique TCR sequences made up an early release that covered about 640 HLA-typed donors. Among the roughly 410 genotyped donors, under 90% belonged to the genetic ancestry cluster associated with self-reported Caucasian donors. The aim of the study was to test whether cataloging public T cell receptors could identify signatures of past pathogen exposure. The study used immunosequencing to profile the T cell repertoires of more than 650 subjects and linked those repertoires to cytomegalovirus serostatus. A separate validation cohort of 100 to 150 different subjects was used in addition to the roughly 620-subject first cohort. To predict cytomegalovirus infection status, the study brought together high-throughput TCR immunosequencing, statistical association of individual TCRs with disease status, and machine learning. A later analysis re-examined previously published TCR beta repertoires from more than 650 donors and added high-resolution HLA genotyping to investigate patterns of TCR occurrence. Rather than drawing on any new phenotypic data, the later analysis identified candidate immune exposures from TCR beta sequences and the way those sequences occurred across donors. To decide whether each TCR beta V gene segment behaved as functional or pseudogenic, an earlier analysis of some 580 of the donors relied on high-throughput TCR beta sequencing. Donor age, sex, ethnicity and CMV serostatus were collected together with the repertoire data. A later genetic analysis used genome-wide SNP genotypes for about 60% of the roughly 700 donors, treating that subset as a discovery cohort. Every repertoire in the discovery cohort had been generated on one and the same sequencing platform. HLA typing covered class I and class II loci at four-digit resolution. The number of typed donors differed by locus: roughly 620-630 for A, B, C, DRB1 and DQB1; approximately 530 for DQA1; 600 to 610 for DPA1; and 450 to 480 for DPB1. Because of strong linkage in the cohort, 4 to 6 DR-DQ haplotypes were treated as single units for association and clustering. Among about 360 genotyped donors of the cohort, an average of about 240,000 unique TCR beta nucleotide sequences were sequenced per donor, approximately 20% of them non-productive.

About this clone: Its antigen is still unknown. Base-call qualities are not available, and no considerably larger clone is one nucleotide away.

Library creation used the immunoSEQ multiplex PCR assay. A mixture of 60 forward primers for TCR Vbeta segments and 13 reverse primers for TCR Jbeta segments was used in the multiplex PCR. A multiplex PCR assay on genomic DNA amplified the CDR3 region of rearranged TCR beta genes. On the Illumina HiSeq System, the amplified TCR beta libraries were sequenced as 87-base-pair reads. Turning to the authors' computational methods: In a later analysis, some 80 million unique TCR beta chains were counted across the approximately 640 repertoires, and roughly 10 million of these chains were shared by at least two donors. To remove PCR and sequencing errors, raw reads were error-corrected and collapsed into unique sequences using a nearest-neighbor algorithm that merged closely related sequences. To assign V, D and J gene segments, CDR3 sequences were aligned to IMGT reference sequences. For a sequence to be retained, at least a six-nucleotide match to both a V gene segment and a J gene segment was required. A rearrangement was called productive if the CDR3 had no stop codons and remained in frame with V and J, and every other rearrangement was called non-productive. CDR3 was defined according to IMGT convention as the region running from the second conserved V-encoded cysteine to the conserved J-encoded phenylalanine. The earlier analysis of about 610 of the donors excluded sequences that lacked an unambiguous match to a single V gene segment. An earlier analysis of roughly 590 of the donors called V segments functional above 56.7% productive rearrangements and segregating when the between-donor standard deviation exceeded 5%. A statistical classification framework was built for diagnosing cytomegalovirus status from the catalog of TCR beta chain sequences. In a later analysis, V and J genes were assigned by comparing TCR nucleotide sequences against IMGT/GENE-DB human TR gene sequences. In a later analysis, CDR3 sequences and most-parsimonious VDJ recombination scenarios were assigned using the TCRdist pipeline. In a later analysis, each TCR beta chain was defined by its CDR3 amino acid sequence together with its V-gene family, and reads without a unique V-gene family were excluded. In a later analysis, 500 to 700 highly shared, low-generation-probability nucleotide sequences were removed to address suspected cross-contamination and a sequencing artifact. In a later analysis, a clonal expansion index was calculated for each public chain from normalized within-repertoire ranks of inferred template counts. A later analysis computed generation probabilities with a VDJ recombination model fitted to out-of-frame rearrangements, and checked the results against IGoR. In a later analysis, TCR-TCR, TCR-HLA and TCR-CMV co-occurrence was scored with hypergeometric tests, and a repertoire-size bias correction was applied to TCR pairs. In a later analysis, false discovery rates were estimated by permuting HLA or CMV assignments 20 times. In a later analysis, co-occurring TCRs were grouped using DBSCAN, with TCRdist sequence similarity added in when clustering inside HLA-allele-positive subsets. Repertoires with fewer than 30,000 or more than 120,000 public chains, plus five repertoires with anomalous nucleotide sharing, were excluded from co-occurrence clustering. This immuneACCESS table, as held by TCRdb, lists in-frame sequences with V and J called but not all clones. Of the missing ones, under half trace to an unresolved V gene in checked studies; the others have no known cause. V and J calls and clone size are those listed in that table; D and trimming were worked out from the DNA. Recorded for this sample are 150,000 to 200,000 clones; about 80% of them occurred a single time. The ten largest clones take up around 2.2% of the sample.

The CDR3 starts with the cysteine, ends with the phenylalanine, and has 13 residues. The sequence is cut down to CDR3 DNA, 39 bases in frame from base 1. CDR1 MDHEN and CDR2 SYDVKM were looked up in the germline V gene. Trimming removed 4 bases from V and 4 bases from J, leaving 10 bases between the germline ends. The cohort consisted of 600 or so healthy bone marrow donors. All cohort members were sampled while nominally healthy, although unrecorded immune exposures were likely present. The donor was CMV seronegative and belonged to the group of roughly 330 seronegative cohort members. A peripheral blood sample was provided by each donor, and peripheral blood mononuclear cells were used for TCR beta sequencing. Genomic DNA extraction from the blood cell samples was performed with the Qiagen DNeasy Blood Extraction Kit. Summary of the overall study and its limitations: A further reported finding was that TCR beta sequences accurately predicted the HLA-A and HLA-B alleles for most subjects in the first cohort. Linkage disequilibrium might explain the correlated functional status among segregating V segments, but an unknown experimental factor could not be excluded. The 87-base-pair reads could not distinguish some IMGT-functional V segments, including TRBV6-2 and TRBV6-3, so those segments were excluded. According to a later analysis, most CMV-associated TCR beta chains appeared to be HLA-restricted, and the HLA associations seemed to be driven largely by CMV exposure. A cluster of highly shared sequence variants was judged likely to represent a technical artifact of the sequencing pipeline. Specific HLA alleles were associated with 16,951 TCR beta sequences at a false discovery rate of 0.05 in a later analysis. The authors suggested that the approach could potentially be generalized to other disease states and immunological phenotypes. The classifier was reported to diagnose cytomegalovirus status with high specificity and sensitivity in both the original cohort and the validation cohort. The study gave a list of some 150 TCR beta chains associated with cytomegalovirus. Roughly uniform sequencing depth across donors was assumed in presence/absence analyses, although this assumption may not hold. According to a later genetic analysis, donors in an Asian-associated ancestry cluster had fewer N-insertions in productive TCRs than the roughly 700-donor mean. A later analysis found that HLA-associated TCR beta chains were more clonally expanded and had lower generation probabilities than equally common non-associated chains. A few of the identified cytomegalovirus-associated TCR beta chains were confirmed in vitro to be specific for cytomegalovirus antigens. In an earlier analysis of 587 of the donors, most TCR beta V segments appeared in productive rearrangements about 87% or about 30% of the time, broadly matching IMGT annotations. In this cohort, only TCR beta chains were sequenced, and detectable features were limited by the absence of alpha or paired-chain data. When HLA alleles, especially DR and DQ, strongly co-occurred, TCR associations were difficult to assign to individual alleles. According to a later analysis, parvovirus B19, influenza, CMV and Epstein-Barr virus appeared linked to several top co-occurrence clusters. Across donors, most TCR sequences were observed very rarely, whereas some public TCRs were present in many individuals. Because some donors lacked HLA typing at each locus, the association tests relied only on the typed subset. An association between a missense DCLRE1C variant and V-gene and J-gene trimming of TCR beta chains was found in a later genetic analysis and replicated in an independent cohort. In a later analysis, the rate of TCR association differed among HLA loci, with DRB1 alleles having the most associated TCRs and HLA-C alleles having the fewest. Some 16 rarely observed V segments, including chromosome 9 orphons, were excluded from the earlier analysis of some 590 of the donors because counts were too low. CMV serostatus was the only immune exposure information available for the cohort.

Sequencing input: PBMCs. This TCR came from a woman between 25 and 40 years old in good health and CMV-seronegative. Recombination linked TRBV28 to TRBJ1-2, and TRBD1 may be the D gene, going by 5 matching bases. The DNA is as follows: TGTGCCAGCAGTTCAGGGTTAAGCTATGGCTACACCTTC. Translated, it gives CASSSGLSYGYTF.